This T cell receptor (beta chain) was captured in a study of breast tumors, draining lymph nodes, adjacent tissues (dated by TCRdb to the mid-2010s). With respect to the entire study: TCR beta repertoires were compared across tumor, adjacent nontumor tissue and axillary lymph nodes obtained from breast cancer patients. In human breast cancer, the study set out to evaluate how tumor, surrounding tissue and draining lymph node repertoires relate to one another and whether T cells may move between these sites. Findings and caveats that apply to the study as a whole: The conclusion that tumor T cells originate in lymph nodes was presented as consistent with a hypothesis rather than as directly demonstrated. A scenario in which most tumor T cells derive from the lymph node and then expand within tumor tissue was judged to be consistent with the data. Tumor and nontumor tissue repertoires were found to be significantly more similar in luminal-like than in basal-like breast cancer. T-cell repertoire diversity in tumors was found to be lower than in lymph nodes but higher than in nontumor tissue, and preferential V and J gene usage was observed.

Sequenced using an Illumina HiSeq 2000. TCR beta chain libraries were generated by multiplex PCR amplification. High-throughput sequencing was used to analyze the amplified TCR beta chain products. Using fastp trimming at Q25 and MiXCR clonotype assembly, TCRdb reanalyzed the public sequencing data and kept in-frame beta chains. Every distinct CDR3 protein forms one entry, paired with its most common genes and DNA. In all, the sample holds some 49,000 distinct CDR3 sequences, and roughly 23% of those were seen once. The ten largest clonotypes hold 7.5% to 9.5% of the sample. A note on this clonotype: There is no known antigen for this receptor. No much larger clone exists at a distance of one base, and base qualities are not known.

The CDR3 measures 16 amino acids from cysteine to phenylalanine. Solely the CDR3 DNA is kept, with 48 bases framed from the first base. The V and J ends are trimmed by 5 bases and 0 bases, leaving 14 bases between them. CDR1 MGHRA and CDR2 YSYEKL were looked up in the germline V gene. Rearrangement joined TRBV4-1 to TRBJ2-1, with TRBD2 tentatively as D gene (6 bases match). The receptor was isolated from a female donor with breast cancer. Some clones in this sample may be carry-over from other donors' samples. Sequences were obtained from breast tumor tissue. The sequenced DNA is TGCGCCAGCAGCACGTTGGGACTCAGCTCCTACAATGAGCAGTTCTTC. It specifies CASSTLGLSSYNEQFF.